This T cell receptor (beta chain) was identified in a study of blood T cell repertoires in COVID-19 (TCRdb year 2020). Study-level background: Collaborator samples came from the United States, Italy and Spain and covered acute and convalescent phases of COVID-19. The material from the prospective study consisted of cDNA or gDNA derived from T cells, B-cell-depleted T cells, or PBMCs. Deeply sampled blood TCRbeta repertoires from subjects exposed to, actively infected with, or recovered from COVID-19 were included in the dataset. The repertoires were released in a freely available public database intended as a resource for research on the immune response to SARS-CoV-2. Samples were obtained from the ongoing ImmuneRACE study (first 160 participants) and from approximately 1,200 subjects provided by 6 global collaborators. Sample metadata almost always included a de-identified subject ID, COVID-19 status, age in years and sex. Where available, HLA class I and class II types were obtained from metadata supplied by the sample provider rather than from assay-based typing. Points the paper makes about the study in general: The quantity of clinical and demographic metadata differed by source and by participant and was supplied without curation.

TCRbeta CDR3 regions were amplified from genomic DNA by means of the immunoSEQ Assay, a bias-controlled multiplex PCR. Concerning the study's data processing: Nucleated cell counts per sample were estimated from amplification of reference gene primers within the assay. To quantify the absolute abundance of each unique TCRbeta CDR3 rearrangement, sequence reads were collapsed and filtered. For each sample, productive Simpson clonality was calculated as the square root of Simpson's diversity index over productive rearrangements. The clones in this table, taken by TCRdb from immuneACCESS, are in-frame only. Not every clone is retained; where verified, under half of the shortfall comes from an unresolved V gene, and the cause of the rest is unknown. That table supplies the V and J calls and clone size; D and trimming were determined from the DNA. The sample table lists 40,000 to 60,000 clones, 85% of them with a count of one. The top ten clones comprise 5.9% of the sample.

Whole blood was collected in K2EDTA tubes by collaborating institutions according to the institutions' own protocols. For TCRbeta analysis, collaborator samples were shipped as frozen whole blood, as isolated PBMCs, or as DNA extracted from either sample type. Trimming leaves V shorter by 4 bases and J shorter by 1 base, with the junction holding 13 bases beyond the gene matches. CDR1 SGDLS and CDR2 YYNGEE are derived from the germline V gene. Its CDR3 holds 17 amino acids, cysteine through phenylalanine. This entry keeps only the CDR3 DNA: 51 bases, framed from base 1. As for this clone: It lacks a known antigen. No much larger clone exists at a distance of one base, and base qualities are not known.

Recombination linked TRBV9 to TRBJ2-5, with 7 bases matching TRBD1. Sequencing was performed on peripheral blood. The TCR comes from a woman aged 60-75 years with acute or convalescent COVID-19. The DNA sequence reads TGTGCCAGCAGCCTAGGGCAGGGGGATATGGCCCAAGAGACCCAGTACTTC. Translation gives CASSLGQGDMAQETQYF. The entire variable domain, with the stretches around the CDR3 drawn from the reference TRBV9 and TRBJ2-5 proteins, is DSGVTQTPKHLITATGQRVTLRCSPRSGDLSVYWYQQSLDQGLQFLIQYYNGEERAKGNILERFSAQQFPDLHSELNLSSLELGDSALYFCASSLGQGDMAQETQYFGPGTRLLVL.